This T cell receptor (beta chain) was captured in a study of blood T cell repertoires in COVID-19. Using immunoSEQ multiplex PCR, the repertoire was profiled, and TCRdb retains in-frame clones only, with some absent. The sample has around 450,000 clones; 87% are singletons. Germline CDR1 reads LNHDA; CDR2 reads SQIVND (reference sequence). The CDR3 sequence is 11 residues long. V lost 9 bases, J lost 7 bases, and 12 bases lay in between. This clonotype was obtained from a woman under 30 who had recovered from COVID-19. The chain is built from TRBV19 and TRBJ1-2, with D maybe TRBD1 (6 bases). Sequencing was carried out using PBMCs or T cells enriched from blood (not recorded which). The DNA for the CDR3 is TGTGCCAGCTGGCAGGGGTCTGGCTACACCTTC. Amino acids: CASWQGSGYTF.